The clone carrying this T cell receptor beta chain was observed a handful of times. Its antigen is undetermined. This sample is part of a study of cytomegalovirus exposure and HLA in healthy donors. Study-wide context: A prior analysis found 117 million unique TCR beta sequences from 150 million to 200 million T cells. Study results and limitations: In an earlier analysis, in roughly 580 donors, most V segments appeared productive either ~87% or ~30% of the time. Analyzed later, most CMV-associated TCR beta chains appeared HLA-restricted. When analyzed later, the rates of TCR association showed variation by HLA locus, with DRB1 the most and HLA-C the fewest.

The germline V gene encodes CDR1 SEHNR and CDR2 FQNEAQ (reference sequence). There are 15 residues in the CDR3. Trimming at V came to 1 base and at J to 1 base, leaving 3 bases not matched to a gene. 13 Jbeta primers and 60 Vbeta primers were used for the PCR. Only in-frame clones appear in the TCRdb table, and some are missing; sequencing was by immunoSEQ multiplex PCR. The sample lists roughly 100,000 clones, about 81% occurring once. The V gene is TRBV7-9, the J gene TRBJ1-1, with TRBD1 identical over 7 bases. Sample: PBMCs. The sequence derives from a male donor in good health and CMV-seropositive. The CDR3 here is CASSLDQGENTEAFF. As DNA, the CDR3 is TGTGCCAGCAGCTTAGATCAGGGGGAGAACACTGAAGCTTTCTTT.